This T cell receptor (beta chain) is drawn from a study of radiotherapy plus CTLA-4 blockade in lung cancer. On the study more broadly: About 17% of enrolled patients responded objectively, and approximately 34% had disease control. Study-wide results and caveats: With interferon-beta, early dynamics of blood T cell clones were reported to best predict response.

The study treated chemo-refractory metastatic non-small-cell lung cancer patients with focal radiation plus ipilimumab CTLA-4 blockade. The protocol was immunoSEQ multiplex PCR, while the TCRdb copy is restricted to in-frame clones and leaves out a portion. The sample lists 120,000 or so clones; 75% to 90% were seen once. A remark on this clone: The target antigen is unknown.

From germline, CDR1 is SGHRS and CDR2 YFSETQ. Germline trimming cut 4 bases from V and 0 bases from J; bases unmatched to any gene: 6. This CDR3 region has 15 residues. The material was peripheral blood, obtained from a patient treated with radiotherapy plus ipilimumab. This rearrangement joins TRBV5-1 to TRBJ1-1; 7 nucleotides align to TRBD1. This TCR derives from a human donor with non-small cell lung cancer that progressed on radiotherapy plus ipilimumab. The CDR3 here is CASSVTGALNTEAFF. The CDR3 DNA reads TGCGCCAGCAGCGTTACAGGGGCCCTGAACACTGAAGCTTTCTTT.